What follows are 17 T cell receptor beta chains derived from one specimen sequenced in a study of Ad26.COV2.S vaccination and SARS-CoV-2 variants. Regarding treatment: roughly 20 received Ad26.COV2.S at low or high dose, single or two shots; five or six received placebo; per-sample allocation not given. Sampling took place 63 days after the first vaccine or placebo injection. Data came from immunoSEQ multiplex PCR; TCRdb stores just in-frame clones and leaves some out. The sample has over 200,000 clones; around nine tenths are singletons. This material consisted of peripheral blood, taken in a trial of Ad26.COV2.S vaccine versus placebo. The receptors were gathered from a person aged 18 to 59 who received the Ad26.COV2.S COVID-19 vaccine or a placebo.

This clone was observed a few times. V is TRBV7-3 and J is TRBJ1-6; D is unclear. Germline V lookup: CDR1 SGHTA, CDR2 FQGTGA. V was shortened by 3 bases and J by 6 bases, with 12 bases between the two germline ends. The CDR3 is made up of 15 amino acids. CDR3 in DNA: TGTGCCAGCAGCTTGGGCTCAGAGCGTAATTCACCCCTCCACTTT. Amino acid sequence: CASSLGSERNSPLHF.

J is TRBJ2-1 and V is TRBV4-1, with no clear D. The CDR3 runs 14 residues. The germline CDR1 and CDR2 sequences are MGHRA and YSYEKL. With 3 bases removed from V and 4 bases from J, the gap between germline ends came to 10 bases. CDR3 region: CASSHFSNYNEQFF. As DNA, the CDR3 is TGCGCCAGCAGCCATTTCTCCAATTACAATGAGCAGTTCTTC.

CDR3 sequence reads: CASSERQGPHYGYTF. The CDR3 DNA is TGTGCCAGCAGTGAACGACAGGGGCCCCACTATGGCTACACCTTC. The chain employs TRBV25-1 and TRBJ1-2, with 8 bases fitting TRBD1. Germline loops: CDR1 MGHDK, CDR2 SYGVNS. With V trimmed by 2 bases and J by 3 bases, 5 bases remained unmatched. The CDR3 covers 15 residues.

DNA of the CDR3: TGTGCCAGCACCTGGACAGGCGGGGACTACGAGCAGTACTTC. Protein: CASTWTGGDYEQYF. The chain employs TRBV6-5 and TRBJ2-7; perhaps TRBD1 as D (7 bases). The CDR3 has 14 amino acids. The V and J ends lost 7 bases and 3 bases respectively, with 16 bases between them. CDR1 is MNHEY and CDR2 is SVGAGI in the germline V gene.

This chain joins TRBV5-8 and TRBJ1-2, with D unresolved. Looked up from germline, CDR1 is SGHTS and CDR2 is YDEGEE. Trimming cost V 1 base and J 4 bases, with 14 bases left between them. CDR3 length equals 15 residues. In DNA form, the CDR3 reads TGTGCCAGCAGCTTGTTTATACGAGAAACCTATGGCTACACCTTC. Amino acids: CASSLFIRETYGYTF.

The V gene is TRBV7-2, the J gene TRBJ1-5; 7 nucleotides agree with TRBD1. CDR3 length equals 13 residues. Germline CDR1 SGHTA, CDR2 FQGNSA. The ends lost 5 bases at V and 14 bases at J; junction bases unmatched: 12. CDR3 sequence (DNA): TGTGCCAGCAGCCGGCCGGGGGAGGGGGCCGAGCATTTT. Amino acid sequence: CASSRPGEGAEHF.

The genes are TRBV6-2 or TRBV6-3 and TRBJ2-2; D not resolved. Deletions cut 2 bases from V and 4 bases from J, with 8 bases between. CDR1 is MNHEY, CDR2 SVGEGT, per germline. CDR3 size: 14 residues. CDR3 region: CASSYGSSTGELFF. CDR3 nucleotide sequence: TGTGCCAGCAGTTACGGCTCCTCCACCGGGGAGCTGTTTTTT.

A single count supports this clone. This chain uses TRBV14 with TRBJ2-1; a possible D gene is TRBD2 (6 bases). CDR3 size: 15 residues. Trimming stripped 4 bases from V and 3 bases from J, with 13 bases between. CDR1 SGHDN and CDR2 FVKESK come from the germline V gene. The CDR3 nucleotides are TGTGCCAGCAGCCGAGTGGGGGACTTCTACAATGAGCAGTTCTTC. It is translated as CASSRVGDFYNEQFF.

The chain joins TRBV5-1 to TRBJ2-7; maybe TRBD2 (5 bases). The CDR3 totals 13 residues. Germline V gene lookup returns CDR1 SGHRS and CDR2 YFSETQ. The ends were cut back, 0 bases at V and 6 bases at J, with 10 bases in the middle. The CDR3 nucleotides read TGCGCCAGCAGCTTGGCCGGGGATCGCGAGCAGTACTTC. It yields the protein CASSLAGDREQYF.

The gene calls are TRBV12-3 or TRBV12-4 and TRBJ2-7; 13 nucleotides match TRBD2. The CDR3 totals 13 residues. V lost 6 bases to trimming and J lost 9 bases; unmatched junction nucleotides: 5. CDR3 residues: CASSGLAGAGQYF. The CDR3 DNA is TGTGCCAGCAGCGGACTAGCGGGGGCTGGGCAGTACTTC.

The chain links TRBV12-3 or TRBV12-4 to TRBJ1-2; 7 bases fit TRBD1. V shed 4 bases, J shed 2 bases, and the junction held 1 base outside the gene matches. This CDR3 spans 13 amino acids. CDR3: CASSSGQNYGYTF. The CDR3 nucleotides are TGTGCCAGCAGTTCGGGACAGAACTATGGCTACACCTTC.

The gene calls are TRBV4-3 and TRBJ2-1, with 7 positions matching TRBD1. V shed 1 base and J 5 bases; nucleotides not matched to a gene: 11. The germline V gene encodes CDR1 LGHNA and CDR2 YSLEER. CDR3 length: 17 amino acids. The CDR3 loop reads CASSQAAFRDSHNEQFF. The DNA of the CDR3 is TGCGCCAGCAGCCAAGCCGCCTTCCGGGACAGTCACAATGAGCAGTTCTTC.

This clone was observed many times. This chain joins TRBV11-2 and TRBJ2-6; 11 nucleotides line up with TRBD2. V was pared by 5 bases and J by 4 bases, with 10 bases of the junction left unmatched. This CDR3 contains 18 residues. Germline loops: CDR1 SGHAT, CDR2 FQNNGV. The CDR3 DNA follows: TGTGCCAGCAGCCATTTTAGCGGGAGGGCCGCCGGGGCCAACGTCCTGACTTTC. It is translated as CASSHFSGRAAGANVLTF.

This chain connects TRBV7-2 to TRBJ2-3; D not resolved. Deletions cut 2 bases from V and 2 bases from J, with 14 bases between. Germline V gene data show CDR1 as SGHTA and CDR2 as FQGNSA. CDR3 length equals 16 residues. The CDR3 protein is CASSLFFVGITDTQYF. CDR3 DNA: TGTGCCAGCAGCTTATTCTTCGTGGGGATCACAGATACGCAGTATTTT.

V is TRBV7-9 and J is TRBJ1-4; weak D call: TRBD1 (5 bases). The CDR3 runs to 13 residues. V was pared by 5 bases and J by 4 bases, with 8 bases between. Germline CDR1 and CDR2: SEHNR and FQNEAQ (reference sequence). In nucleotides, the CDR3 is TGTGCCAGCAGCACGGGGCTTAATGAAAAACTGTTTTTT. Translation gives CASSTGLNEKLFF.

The rearrangement uses TRBV7-6 and TRBJ1-5, with 8 bases identical to TRBD1. Germline V gene sequence: CDR1 SGHVS, CDR2 FNYEAQ. The CDR3 length is 17 residues. Trimming took 2 bases from V and 0 from J; bases not matched to a gene: 6. The chain's CDR3 is CASSLLQGEGSNQPQHF. CDR3 coding DNA: TGTGCCAGCAGCTTATTACAGGGGGAGGGTAGCAATCAGCCCCAGCATTTT.

On this clone: The junction departs from germline at one end; a sequencing error may be responsible. The rearrangement joins TRBV5-1 to TRBJ2-5; D may correspond to TRBD1 or TRBD2 (5 bases each). Germline loops: CDR1 SGHRS, CDR2 YFSETQ. The CDR3 is made up of 12 amino acids. The CDR3 loop is CASSHPGPKRDF. The CDR3 DNA reads as TGCGCCAGTTCTCACCCGGGACCAAAACGGGACTTC.